The 12 T cell receptor beta chains reported below all come from one sample, sequenced in a study of blood T cells in healthy people across ages (dated by TCRdb to the mid-2010s). Receptor libraries were prepared by 5' RACE. TCRdb shows the sequencer as Illumina HiSeq 2500. The second PCR ran for roughly 7 to 12 cycles and used a J-beta primer mix along with a sample-barcoded 5' primer. TCRdb handled the public reads itself, with Q25 trimming in fastp and clone calling in MiXCR, and kept productive beta chains. Entries that share a CDR3 protein sequence are merged under the most common genes and DNA. This sample has roughly 1.7 million distinct CDR3 sequences in its table, and roughly 30% of those were observed once. Of the sample, about 11% falls within the top ten clones. The sequencing input was blood. These TCRs come from a woman in her twenties or thirties in good health.

The chain combines TRBV11-2 with TRBJ2-2, with a tentative D call TRBD2 (6 bases). CDR3 length: 16 amino acids. V shed 5 bases and J shed 2 bases, with 15 bases lying between them. Germline V gives CDR1 SGHAT, CDR2 FQNNGV. This chain's CDR3 is CASSRVGGTNTGELFF. DNA for the CDR3: TGTGCCAGCAGCCGGGTCGGGGGAACTAACACCGGGGAGCTGTTTTTT.

As to this clonotype: The junction shows a germline mismatch at one end, possibly a read error. The V gene is TRBV25-1, the J gene TRBJ2-3; TRBD2 is a possible D gene (7 bases). Germline assignment: CDR1 MGHDK and CDR2 SYGVNS. This CDR3 contains 17 residues. The DNA of the CDR3 is TGTGCCAGCAGTGAATCGGGGCGGGGGCGAACCACAGATACGCGGTATTTT. It specifies CASSESGRGRTTDTRYF.

The V and J genes are TRBV14 and TRBJ2-1, with D uncertain. The CDR3 totals 14 residues. Germline CDR1 is SGHDN and CDR2 is FVKESK. V was cut by 4 bases and J by 6 bases, with 13 bases left in between. The CDR3: CASSRLLFANEQFF. The CDR3, as DNA: TGTGCCAGCAGCCGGCTCTTATTCGCCAATGAGCAGTTCTTC.

This chain connects TRBV7-2 to TRBJ2-7, with TRBD1 matching over 9 bases. Germline V gives CDR1 SGHTA, CDR2 FQGNSA. V lost 4 bases, J lost 2 bases, and 6 bases stayed unmatched. The CDR3 consists of 15 residues. DNA for the CDR3: TGTGCCAGCAGCTCCCGGGACAGGGAGGCCTACGAGCAGTACTTC. Protein sequence: CASSSRDREAYEQYF.

This chain connects TRBV4-2 to TRBJ2-1; possible D gene TRBD1, 6 bases. Germline V CDR1 and CDR2: LGHNA, YNFKEQ. Trimming left V 0 bases short and J 2 bases short, with 11 bases between. The CDR3 runs to 16 residues. The CDR3 sequence is CASSQEDRGAYNEQFF. CDR3 nucleotide sequence: TGTGCCAGCAGCCAAGAGGACAGAGGGGCCTACAATGAGCAGTTCTTC.

This clonotype has a handful of counts. The chain links TRBV7-2 to TRBJ2-7, with D perhaps being TRBD1 or TRBD2 (5 bases each). This CDR3 comprises 15 residues. V lost 6 bases to trimming and J lost 2 bases, with 17 bases between them. The germline V gene encodes CDR1 SGHTA and CDR2 FQGNSA. DNA for the CDR3: TGTGCCAGCAGTTCTAGGACACTAGGGCCCTACGAGCAGTACTTC. Its translation is CASSSRTLGPYEQYF.

The genes are TRBV12-3 or TRBV12-4 and TRBJ1-1; possibly TRBD1 for D (5 bases). Between the trimmed V and J ends, which lost 5 bases and 10 bases, there was a span of 14 bases. The CDR3 length is 12 residues. The CDR3 is CASSRDSIVAFF. CDR3 DNA sequence: TGTGCCAGCAGTCGGGACTCTATCGTAGCTTTCTTT.

The count of this clonotype is one. The rearrangement uses TRBV6-5 and TRBJ2-7; 11 bases agree with TRBD1. The germline V gene has CDR1 MNHEY and CDR2 SVGAGI. Trimming took 4 bases from V and 10 from J; bases not matched to a gene: 21. The CDR3 runs 18 residues. The CDR3 loop reads CASSSPGQGVKNFRAQYF. In DNA, the CDR3 is TGTGCCAGCAGTTCCCCGGGACAGGGGGTAAAGAATTTCCGTGCCCAGTACTTC.

This clonotype was detected only a few times. The chain links TRBV4-1 to TRBJ2-3, with unresolved D. CDR3 size: 15 residues. Trimming took off 5 bases at V and 0 bases at J, with 12 bases between the two ends. Germline V lookup: CDR1 MGHRA, CDR2 YSYEKL. CDR3 nucleotide sequence: TGCGCCAGCAGCTATTTACCGGCTAGCACAGATACGCAGTATTTT. This codes for CASSYLPASTDTQYF.

The chain combines TRBV30 with TRBJ2-4, with D perhaps given as TRBD1 or TRBD2 (5 bases each). The better agreement between TRBJ2-7 and the DNA end casts doubt on the J call. The germline CDR1 and CDR2 sequences are GTSNPN and SVGIG (reference sequence). This CDR3 region has 14 residues. Here the CDR3 DNA reads TGTGCCTGGAGAAATAGGGACCCAAAATACGAGCAGTACTTC. It yields the protein CAWRNRDPKYEQYF.

The sample holds a few counts of this clonotype. J is TRBJ1-1 and V is TRBV20-1, with 7 bases aligning to TRBD1. The germline V gene encodes CDR1 DFQATT and CDR2 SNEGSKA (reference sequence). The CDR3 runs to 13 residues. J gave up 5 bases and V 1 base, and 4 bases lay outside the gene matches. The CDR3 loop reads CSARVGRGTEAFF. In DNA form, the CDR3 reads TGCAGTGCTAGAGTGGGCAGGGGGACTGAAGCTTTCTTT.

A few counts support this clonotype. J is TRBJ2-5 and V is TRBV7-9, with unresolved D. The CDR3 is 13 residues long. V was clipped by 3 bases and J by 5 bases, with 10 bases between them. The germline V gene has CDR1 SEHNR and CDR2 FQNEAQ (reference sequence). The CDR3 DNA sequence: TGTGCCAGCAGCTTGCCAGTACTGGAGACCCAGTACTTC. It yields the protein CASSLPVLETQYF.